The present T cell receptor beta chain was sequenced within a study of T cells in Graves' hyperthyroidism and ophthalmopathy. The germline CDR1 and CDR2 sequences are SGHAT and FQNNGV. Trimming took 4 bases from V and 0 from J, leaving 9 bases between them. The CDR3 runs 14 residues. The TCR beta CDR3 regions underwent amplification using RNA transcripts as the source. The HTBI primer set served for first-round RT-PCR of the TCR CDR3. TCRdb independently ran MiXCR on the multiplex PCR reads; one entry per CDR3 protein. The table has about 690,000 distinct CDR3 sequences, roughly 17% seen once. General study findings and limits: Stable hyperthyroidism was separated from ophthalmopathy by a model based on 13 V-J features. Blood also carried most thyroid clonotypes expanded above 0.001.

For this clonotype: The antigen is not known.

Stable disease denoted Graves' hyperthyroidism without ophthalmopathy progression within 18 months. The sequencing input was blood. This TCR derives from a man between 50 and 59 years old with Graves' hyperthyroidism. This chain uses TRBV11-2 with TRBJ1-2; D perhaps matches TRBD1 (5 bases). The DNA of the CDR3 is TGTGCCAGCAGCTCACAGGAACCTAACTATGGCTACACCTTC. As protein: CASSSQEPNYGYTF.